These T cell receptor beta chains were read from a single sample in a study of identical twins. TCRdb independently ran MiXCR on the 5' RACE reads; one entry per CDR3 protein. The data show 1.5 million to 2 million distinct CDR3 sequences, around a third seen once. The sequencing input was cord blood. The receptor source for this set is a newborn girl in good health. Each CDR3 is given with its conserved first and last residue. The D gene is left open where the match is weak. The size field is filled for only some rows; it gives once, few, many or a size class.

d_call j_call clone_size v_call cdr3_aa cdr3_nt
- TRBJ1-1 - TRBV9 CASSSQPGRWNTEAFF TGTGCCAGCAGCTCCCAACCGGGACGGTGGAACACTGAAGCTTTCTTT
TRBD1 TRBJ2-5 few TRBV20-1 CSSATGVGETQYF TGCAGTTCGGCAACAGGGGTTGGGGAGACCCAGTACTTC
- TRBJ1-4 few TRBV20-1 CSARAPRWEKLFF TGCAGTGCTAGAGCCCCTAGATGGGAAAAACTGTTTTTT
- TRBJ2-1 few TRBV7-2 CASSLGGGTGGAFF TGTGCCAGCAGCTTAGGTGGAGGCACAGGGGGGGCGTTCTTC
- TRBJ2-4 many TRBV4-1 CASSQRDRPPAKNIQYF TGCGCCAGCAGCCAACGGGACCGACCACCAGCCAAAAACATTCAGTACTTC
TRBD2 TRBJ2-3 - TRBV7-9 CASLTSGRSHATPPDTQYF TGTGCCAGCTTAACTAGCGGGAGGTCCCACGCCACACCACCAGATACGCAGTATTTT
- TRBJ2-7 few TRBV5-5 CASTVGITYEQYF TGTGCCAGCACCGTAGGGATCACCTACGAGCAGTACTTC
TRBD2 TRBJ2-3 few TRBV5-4 CASSILADSTDTQYF TGTGCCAGCAGCATACTAGCGGATAGCACAGATACGCAGTATTTT
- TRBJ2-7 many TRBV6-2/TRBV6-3 CASSYRDRYEQYF TGTGCCAGCAGTTATCGGGATCGCTACGAGCAGTACTTC
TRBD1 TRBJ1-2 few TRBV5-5 CASSLIPGQGNYGYTF TGTGCCAGCAGCCTAATCCCGGGACAGGGGAACTATGGCTACACCTTC
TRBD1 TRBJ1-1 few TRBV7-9 CASSPPRTGNTEAFF TGTGCCAGCAGCCCCCCCCGGACAGGTAACACTGAAGCTTTCTTT
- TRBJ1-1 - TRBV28 CASSIRHTEAFF TGTGCCAGCAGTATACGACACACTGAAGCTTTCTTT
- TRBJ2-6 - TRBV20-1 CSATGHLSSGANVLTF TGCAGTGCTACGGGACACTTGAGCTCTGGGGCCAACGTCCTGACTTTC
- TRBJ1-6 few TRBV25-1 CASRADWLSDSPLHF TGTGCCAGCAGGGCGGATTGGTTATCTGATTCACCCCTCCACTTT
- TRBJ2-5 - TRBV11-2 CASSLDPSGWGDQETQYF TGTGCCAGCAGCTTAGATCCCTCAGGCTGGGGGGACCAAGAGACCCAGTACTTC
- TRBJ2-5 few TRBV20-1 CSASRGPLIYNEQYF TGCAGTGCTAGTAGAGGTCCCTTGATCTACAATGAGCAGTACTTC
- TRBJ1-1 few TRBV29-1 CSVGQGFYTEAFF TGCAGCGTGGGGCAGGGCTTCTACACTGAAGCTTTCTTT
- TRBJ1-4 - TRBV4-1 CASSRRDNEKLFF TGCGCCAGCAGCCGCCGAGATAATGAAAAACTGTTTTTT
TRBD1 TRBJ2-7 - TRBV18 CASSPLGQGAYEQYF TGTGCCAGCTCACCACTAGGACAGGGAGCCTACGAGCAGTACTTC
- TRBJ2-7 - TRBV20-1 CSAPTGGGYNEQYF TGCAGTGCTCCCACCGGGGGCGGCTACAATGAGCAGTACTTC
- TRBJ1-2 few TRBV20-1 CSARRRGRGSEYGYTF TGCAGTGCTAGGCGTAGGGGAAGGGGGTCTGAATATGGCTACACCTTC
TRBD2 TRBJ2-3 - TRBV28 CASTTQLAGGTDTQYF TGTGCCAGCACAACCCAACTAGCGGGAGGAACAGATACGCAGTATTTT
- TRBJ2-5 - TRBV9 CASSVATWASAAALQETQYF TGTGCCAGCAGCGTAGCTACATGGGCTAGCGCCGCCGCCTTACAAGAGACCCAGTACTTC
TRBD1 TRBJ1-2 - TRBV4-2 CASSRDRTGLTYDGYTF TGTGCCAGCAGCCGAGATCGGACAGGGTTGACGTATGATGGCTACACCTTC
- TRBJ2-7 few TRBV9 CASSVVSGASKYEQYF TGTGCCAGCAGCGTAGTTAGTGGGGCTAGCAAATACGAGCAGTACTTC
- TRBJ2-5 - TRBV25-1 CASSESVTQETQYF TGTGCCAGCAGTGAATCGGTCACACAAGAGACCCAGTACTTC
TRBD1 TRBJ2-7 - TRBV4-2 CASSQDLWTGASNEQYF TGTGCCAGCAGCCAAGACCTGTGGACAGGGGCCTCGAACGAGCAGTACTTC
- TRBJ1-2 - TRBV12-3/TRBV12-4 CASSLVGRVYGYTF TGTGCCAGCAGTTTAGTTGGCAGGGTCTATGGCTACACCTTC
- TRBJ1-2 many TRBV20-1 CSARDPGNGYTF TGCAGTGCTAGAGATCCAGGGAATGGCTACACCTTC
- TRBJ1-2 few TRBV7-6 CASSLTPTAYGYTF TGTGCCAGCAGCTTAACGCCGACAGCCTATGGCTACACCTTC
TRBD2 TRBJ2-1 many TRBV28 CASSTGGSGDNEQFF TGTGCCAGCAGTACGGGGGGTAGCGGCGACAATGAGCAGTTCTTC
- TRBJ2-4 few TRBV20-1 CSARDGQDYRWAKNIQYF TGCAGTGCTAGAGATGGTCAGGACTACAGGTGGGCCAAAAACATTCAGTACTTC
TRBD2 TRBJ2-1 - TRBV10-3 CAISELQRGLGIGQFF TGTGCCATCAGTGAGCTTCAGCGGGGGTTGGGAATAGGGCAGTTCTTC
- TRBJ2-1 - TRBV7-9 CASSPRFILLGHNEQFF TGTGCCAGCAGCCCGCGGTTTATCCTTCTCGGTCACAATGAGCAGTTCTTC
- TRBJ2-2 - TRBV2 CATKLEANTGELFF TGTGCCACCAAACTGGAGGCGAACACCGGGGAGCTGTTTTTT
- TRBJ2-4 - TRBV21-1 CASSKKSGQGPPKNIQYF TGTGCCAGCAGCAAAAAATCCGGACAGGGACCCCCCAAAAACATTCAGTACTTC
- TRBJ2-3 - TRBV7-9 CASSLVRASGTDTQYF TGTGCCAGCAGCTTAGTTAGGGCTAGCGGCACAGATACGCAGTATTTT
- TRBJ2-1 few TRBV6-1 CASSWKPDEQFF TGTGCCAGCAGCTGGAAGCCGGATGAGCAGTTCTTC
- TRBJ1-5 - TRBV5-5 CASSLLAGINQPQHF TGTGCCAGCAGCCTCTTGGCAGGCATCAATCAGCCCCAGCATTTT
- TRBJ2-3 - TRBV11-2 CASSLGGLPSTDTQYF TGTGCCAGCAGCTTAGGCGGCCTACCGTCCACAGATACGCAGTATTTT
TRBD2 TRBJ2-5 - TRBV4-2 CASSQEGSGRGEQYF TGTGCCAGCAGCCAAGAGGGTAGCGGGAGAGGGGAGCAGTACTTC
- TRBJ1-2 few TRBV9 CASSVESGRNYGYTF TGTGCCAGCAGCGTAGAATCGGGCAGAAACTATGGCTACACCTTC
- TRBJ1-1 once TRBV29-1 CSVFTGLVSTEAFF TGCAGCGTATTTACAGGGTTGGTAAGCACTGAAGCTTTCTTT
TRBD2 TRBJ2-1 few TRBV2 CASLKPGLSSSNEQFF TGTGCCAGCCTCAAACCGGGACTAAGCTCCTCCAATGAGCAGTTCTTC
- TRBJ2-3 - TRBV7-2 CASSSSEWSATQYF TGTGCCAGCAGCTCCTCCGAGTGGTCAGCTACGCAGTATTTT